The sequence of this T cell receptor beta chain was determined in a study of shared clonotypes between healthy human individuals (dated by TCRdb to about 2020). Turning to the overall study: Three men and two women, aged 18 to 49 years, made up the cohort. To increase sequencing depth and limit assay-specific biases, TCR repertoire library preparation and sequencing were carried out by different laboratories using diverse techniques. For each donor, CD4 naive and CD4 memory were each given three plates, CD8 naive was given two plates, and CD8 memory was given one plate. To estimate repertoire size and how much clonotypes are shared between individuals, the study performed deep sequencing of blood TCR repertoires from about five healthy adults. Each donor's leukapheresis produced roughly between about 0.8 and 8.9 billion PBMCs. Overall study results and their limits: Pairwise subsampling indicated that sequencing depth was expected to affect the degree of clonotype sharing among donors. Clonotypes shared by all four sorted-subset donors showed higher generation probabilities than non-shared clonotypes. Naive subsets generally had larger estimated clonotype richness than memory subsets did. Sampling was restricted to blood, and TCR repertoires in tissue are likely to differ from TCR repertoires in blood. When a few donors were compared, the shared fraction of clonotypes was about 5.2% for naive CD4, roughly 3.4% for naive CD8, 2.3% for memory CD4, and under 0.5% for memory CD8. Because the study included a small number of donors, the genetic and exposure-history diversity represented was limited. Incomplete sequencing was indicated by rarefaction of sorted-subset datasets, despite the large sequencing depth.

Healthy HIV-negative adults with no recently reported acute infections or vaccinations were included as donors. Every donor was a Caucasian adult living in Nashville, Tennessee, USA. Magnetic negative selection was used to enrich CD4+ T cells, after which naive cells were positively selected on CD45RA and the negative fraction became the memory subset. After blood collection by leukapheresis, PBMCs were isolated using Ficoll-Histopaque density gradient centrifugation and then cryopreserved in the vapor phase of liquid nitrogen. Purity and quantity of every magnetically sorted T cell population were checked by analytical flow cytometry. Genomic DNA was isolated from each sorted fraction and quantified by UV absorbance on a Nanodrop 2000c. Looking up the germline V gene yields CDR1 MNHNS and CDR2 SASEGT. The CDR3 goes from the cysteine to the phenylalanine over 13 residues. Only the CDR3 DNA is retained, 39 bases long and in frame from the first base. V is shortened by 6 bases, J by 5 bases, and the region joining them spans 12 bases.

TCR CDR3 regions were amplified from genomic DNA by multiplex PCR using the deep immunoSEQ assay. Genomic DNA extracted from each cell subset was distributed evenly over all wells of several immunoSEQ 96-well plates, and each plate served as one replicate. Each replicate PCR for sorted subsets received around 210 ng genomic DNA, equal to around 32,000 T cell genomes. Purified libraries were measured with a Qubit 3.0 fluorometer, size-checked on a Bioanalyzer 2100, and measured again with the KAPA Library Quantification kit. A separate single-read 150-cycle Illumina NextSeq 550 flow cell was used to sequence each immunoSEQ 96-well plate. Per the original workflow: The immunoSEQ output contained only junctional sequences without quality scores, so filtering could not match that applied to full-length reads. Sequences were annotated with PyIR, a Python wrapper for IgBLAST v1.9, using IMGT germline references to assign V/J genes and CDR3. Any read was removed if the V/J assignment was weak (E-value above 1e-6), the CDR3 was missing, or the read contained stop codons, out-of-frame junctions, or ambiguous translated residues. V3J clonotypes were defined as sequences sharing the same inferred V gene, J gene, and CDR3 amino acid sequence. Percentage overlap between repertoires was computed as shared unique clonotypes divided by the size of the smaller repertoire. Three approaches were used to assess repertoire richness: RTK rarefaction, the Chao1 estimator, and Recon v2.1 estimates of unobserved clonotypes. Generation probabilities for all TCRbeta clonotypes obtained by the gDNA method from a handful of donors were computed using OLGA. Entries here come from immuneACCESS through TCRdb and include only in-frame sequences with V and J called. Some clones fail to appear in such tables; in the studies checked, an unresolved V gene covers under half of the shortfall, and the cause of the remainder is unknown. Clonal size and the V and J genes are those of that table, whereas D and trimming came from the DNA. The sample table shows 650,000 to 800,000 clones, and 72% are seen once. The top ten clonotypes cover under 2% of the sample.

To note about this clone: There is no known antigen for this receptor. Per-base qualities were not stored, and no clone one base away is much larger.

Recombination linked TRBV6-1 to TRBJ2-3; TRBD2 is a possible D gene, resting on 6 matching bases. The source is a woman under 40 in good health. Source material: memory CD4+ T cells sorted from blood. The cell subset or site label, as the study defines it: CD45RA-negative fraction. The nucleotide sequence reads TGTGCCAGCAGGCGGGATTACGGAGATACGCAGTATTTT. Translated, it gives CASRRDYGDTQYF.